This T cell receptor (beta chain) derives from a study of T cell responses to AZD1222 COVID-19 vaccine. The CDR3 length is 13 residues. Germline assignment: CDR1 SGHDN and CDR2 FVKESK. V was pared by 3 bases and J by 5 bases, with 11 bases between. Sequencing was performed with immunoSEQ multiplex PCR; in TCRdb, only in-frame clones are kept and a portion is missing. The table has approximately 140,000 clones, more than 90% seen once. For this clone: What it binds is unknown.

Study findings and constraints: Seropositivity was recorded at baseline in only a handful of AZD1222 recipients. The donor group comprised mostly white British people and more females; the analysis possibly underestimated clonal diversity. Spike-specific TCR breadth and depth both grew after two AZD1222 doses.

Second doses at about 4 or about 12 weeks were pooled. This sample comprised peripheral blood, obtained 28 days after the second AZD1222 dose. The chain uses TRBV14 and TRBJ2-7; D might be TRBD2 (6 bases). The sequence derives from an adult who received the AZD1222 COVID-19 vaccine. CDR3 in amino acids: CASSQWGVDEQYF. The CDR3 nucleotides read TGTGCCAGCAGCCAGTGGGGGGTGGACGAGCAGTACTTC. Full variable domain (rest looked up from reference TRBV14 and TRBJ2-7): EAGVTQFPSHSVIEKGQTVTLRCDPISGHDNLYWYRRVMGKEIKFLLHFVKESKQDESGMPNNRFLAERTGGTYSTLKVQPAELEDSGVYFCASSQWGVDEQYFGPGTRLTVT.